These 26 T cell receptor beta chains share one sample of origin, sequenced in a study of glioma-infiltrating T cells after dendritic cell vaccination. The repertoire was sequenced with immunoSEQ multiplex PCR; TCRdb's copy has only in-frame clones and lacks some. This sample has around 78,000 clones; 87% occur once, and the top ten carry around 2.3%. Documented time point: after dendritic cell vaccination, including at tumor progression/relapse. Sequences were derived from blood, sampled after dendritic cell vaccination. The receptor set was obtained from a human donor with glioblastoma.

DNA of the CDR3: TGTGCCTGGAGTGACCCCGGACAGGGGATCAACAATGAGCAGTTCTTC. Its translation: CAWSDPGQGINNEQFF. The chain joins TRBV30 to TRBJ2-1; 9 bases match TRBD1. This CDR3 is 16 amino acids long. V shed 1 base and J 5 bases; nucleotides not matched to a gene: 9. In germline, CDR1 is GTSNPN, CDR2 SVGIG (reference sequence).

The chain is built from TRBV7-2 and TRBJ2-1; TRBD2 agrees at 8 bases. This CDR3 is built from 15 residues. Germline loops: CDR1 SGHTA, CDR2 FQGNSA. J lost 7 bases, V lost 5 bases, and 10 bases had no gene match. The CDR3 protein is CASSLRGGRGNEQFF. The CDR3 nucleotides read TGTGCCAGCAGCCTTCGGGGGGGACGTGGGAATGAGCAGTTCTTC.

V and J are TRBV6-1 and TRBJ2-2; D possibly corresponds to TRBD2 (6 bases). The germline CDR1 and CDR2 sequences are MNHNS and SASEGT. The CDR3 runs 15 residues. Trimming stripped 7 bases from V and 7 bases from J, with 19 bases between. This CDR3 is CASTKWGELVGELFF. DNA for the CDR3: TGTGCCAGCACTAAATGGGGGGAGTTGGTCGGGGAGCTGTTTTTT.

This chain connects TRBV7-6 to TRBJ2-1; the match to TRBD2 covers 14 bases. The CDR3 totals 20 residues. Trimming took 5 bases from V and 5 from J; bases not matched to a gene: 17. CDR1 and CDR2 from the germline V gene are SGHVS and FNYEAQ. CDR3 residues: CASSDESGLAGGRNDNEQFF. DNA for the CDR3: TGTGCCAGCAGCGACGAGTCCGGACTAGCGGGGGGCCGCAACGACAATGAGCAGTTCTTC.

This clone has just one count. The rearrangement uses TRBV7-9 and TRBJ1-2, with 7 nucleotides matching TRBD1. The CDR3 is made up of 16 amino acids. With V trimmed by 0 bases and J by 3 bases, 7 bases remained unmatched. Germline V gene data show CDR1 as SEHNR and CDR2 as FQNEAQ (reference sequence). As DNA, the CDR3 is TGTGCCAGCAGCTTAGCTGCGGGACAGTCCTACTATGGCTACACCTTC. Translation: CASSLAAGQSYYGYTF.

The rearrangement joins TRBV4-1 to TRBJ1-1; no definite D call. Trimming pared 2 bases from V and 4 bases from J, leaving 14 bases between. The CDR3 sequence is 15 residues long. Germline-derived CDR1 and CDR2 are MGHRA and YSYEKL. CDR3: CASSQMGEESTEAFF. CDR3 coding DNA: TGCGCCAGCAGCCAAATGGGTGAGGAGAGCACTGAAGCTTTCTTT.

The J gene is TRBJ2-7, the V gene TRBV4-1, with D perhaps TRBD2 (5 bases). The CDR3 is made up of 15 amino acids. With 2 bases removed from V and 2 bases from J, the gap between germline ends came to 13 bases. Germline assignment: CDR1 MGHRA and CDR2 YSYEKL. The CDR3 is CASSQFAPGTYEQYF. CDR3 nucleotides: TGCGCCAGCAGCCAATTCGCGCCGGGGACCTACGAGCAGTACTTC.

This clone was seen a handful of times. The CDR3 protein is CASIDTGGADSPLHF. For the CDR3, the DNA is TGTGCCAGCATCGACACAGGGGGCGCGGATTCACCCCTCCACTTT. The chain is built from TRBV6-6 and TRBJ1-6, with 9 bases matching TRBD1. The CDR3 consists of 15 residues. From germline, CDR1 is MNHNY and CDR2 SVGAGI (reference sequence). V lost 7 bases to trimming and J lost 8 bases; unmatched junction nucleotides: 9.

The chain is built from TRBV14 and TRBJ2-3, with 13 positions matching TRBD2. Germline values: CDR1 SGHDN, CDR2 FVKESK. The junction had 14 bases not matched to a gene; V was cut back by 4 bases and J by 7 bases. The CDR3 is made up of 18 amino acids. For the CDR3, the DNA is TGTGCCAGCAGCCCAAGAAGAGGACTAGCGGGAGTTGAGTATACGCAGTATTTT. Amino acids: CASSPRRGLAGVEYTQYF.

CDR3 DNA sequence: TGCGCCAGCAGCCGGGAGCGGGATCTCTACGAGCAGTACTTC. This translates into CASSRERDLYEQYF. The chain is built from TRBV4-3 and TRBJ2-7, with 7 bases lining up with TRBD2. The CDR3 has 14 residues. V trimming: 4 bases; J trimming: 3 bases; junction bases outside the gene matches: 6. Germline CDR1 is LGHNA and CDR2 is YSLEER.

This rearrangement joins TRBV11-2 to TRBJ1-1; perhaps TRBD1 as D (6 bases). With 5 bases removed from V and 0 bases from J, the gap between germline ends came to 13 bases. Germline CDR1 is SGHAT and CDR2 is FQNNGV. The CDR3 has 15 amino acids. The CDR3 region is CASSKDRYMNTEAFF. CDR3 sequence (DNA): TGTGCCAGCAGCAAAGACAGGTACATGAACACTGAAGCTTTCTTT.

The CDR3 DNA follows: TGTGCCAGCTCATGGACTAGCGGGCTAGAATACACCGGGGAGCTGTTTTTT. Protein sequence: CASSWTSGLEYTGELFF. V gene TRBV18 combines with J gene TRBJ2-2; the match to TRBD2 covers 11 bases. This CDR3 has 17 residues. Germline CDR1 and CDR2: KGHSH and LQKENI. J was trimmed by 3 bases and V by 5 bases; bases with no gene match: 8.

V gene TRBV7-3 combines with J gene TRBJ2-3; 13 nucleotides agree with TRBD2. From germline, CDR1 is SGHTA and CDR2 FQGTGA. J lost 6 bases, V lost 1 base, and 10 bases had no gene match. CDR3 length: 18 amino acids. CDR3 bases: TGTGCCAGCAGCTTAATGAGGGCTGGACTAGCGGGAGAGGATACGCAGTATTTT. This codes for CASSLMRAGLAGEDTQYF.

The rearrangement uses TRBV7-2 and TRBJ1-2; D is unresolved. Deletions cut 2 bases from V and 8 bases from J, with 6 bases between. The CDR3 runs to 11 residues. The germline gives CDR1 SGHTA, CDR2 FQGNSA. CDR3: CASSLLRGYTF. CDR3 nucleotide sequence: TGTGCCAGCAGCTTATTGAGGGGCTACACCTTC.

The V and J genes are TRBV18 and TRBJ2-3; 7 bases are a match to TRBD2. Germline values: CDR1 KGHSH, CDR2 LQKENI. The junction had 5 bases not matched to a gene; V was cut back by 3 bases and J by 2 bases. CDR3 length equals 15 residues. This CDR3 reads CASSPLAVLTDTQYF. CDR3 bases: TGTGCCAGCTCACCCCTAGCGGTTCTCACAGATACGCAGTATTTT.

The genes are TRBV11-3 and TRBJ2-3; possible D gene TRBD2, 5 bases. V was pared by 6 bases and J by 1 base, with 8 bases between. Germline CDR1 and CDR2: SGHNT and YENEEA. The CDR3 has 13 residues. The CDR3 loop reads CASRGRGTDTQYF. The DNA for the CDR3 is TGTGCCAGCAGGGGGAGAGGCACAGATACGCAGTATTTT.

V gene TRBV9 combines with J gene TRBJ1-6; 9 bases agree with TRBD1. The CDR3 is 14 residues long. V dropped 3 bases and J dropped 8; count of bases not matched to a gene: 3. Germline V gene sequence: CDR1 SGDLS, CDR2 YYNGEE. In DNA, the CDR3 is TGTGCCAGCAGCGGGTGGACAGGGGATTCACCCCTCCACTTT. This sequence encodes CASSGWTGDSPLHF.

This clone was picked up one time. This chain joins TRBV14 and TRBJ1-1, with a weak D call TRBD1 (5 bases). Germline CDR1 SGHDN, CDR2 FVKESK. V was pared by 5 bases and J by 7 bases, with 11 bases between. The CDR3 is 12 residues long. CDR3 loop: CASSFDRGEAFF. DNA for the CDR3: TGTGCCAGCAGCTTCGATAGGGGTGAAGCTTTCTTT.

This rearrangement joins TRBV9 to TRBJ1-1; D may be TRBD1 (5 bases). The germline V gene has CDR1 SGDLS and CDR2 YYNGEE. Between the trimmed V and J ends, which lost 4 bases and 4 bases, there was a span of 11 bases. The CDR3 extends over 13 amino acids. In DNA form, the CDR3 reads TGTGCCAGCAGCACCCTCGGGGGCACTGAAGCTTTCTTT. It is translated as CASSTLGGTEAFF.

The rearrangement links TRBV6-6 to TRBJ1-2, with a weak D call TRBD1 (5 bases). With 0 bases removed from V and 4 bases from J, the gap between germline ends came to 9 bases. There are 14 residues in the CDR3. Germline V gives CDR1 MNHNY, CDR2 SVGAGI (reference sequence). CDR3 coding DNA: TGTGCCAGCAGTTACTCAGGGGTGGTCTATGGCTACACCTTC. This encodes CASSYSGVVYGYTF.

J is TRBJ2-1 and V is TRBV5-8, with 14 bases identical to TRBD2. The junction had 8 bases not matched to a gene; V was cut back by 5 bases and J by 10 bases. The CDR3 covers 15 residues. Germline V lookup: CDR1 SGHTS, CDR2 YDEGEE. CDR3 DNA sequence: TGTGCCAGCAGAGCGGGACTAGCGGGAGTAAGGGAGCAGTTCTTC. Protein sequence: CASRAGLAGVREQFF.

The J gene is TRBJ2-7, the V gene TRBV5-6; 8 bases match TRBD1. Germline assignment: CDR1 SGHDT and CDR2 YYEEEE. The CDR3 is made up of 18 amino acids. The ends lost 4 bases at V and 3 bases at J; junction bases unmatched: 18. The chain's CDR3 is CASSPQRLAGTGVYEQYF. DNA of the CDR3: TGTGCCAGCAGCCCCCAACGTCTCGCGGGGACAGGAGTCTACGAGCAGTACTTC.

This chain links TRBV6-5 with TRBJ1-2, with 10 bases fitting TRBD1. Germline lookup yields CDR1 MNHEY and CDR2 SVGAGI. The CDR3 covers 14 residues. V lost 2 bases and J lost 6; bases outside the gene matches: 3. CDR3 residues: CASSYRTGGHGYTF. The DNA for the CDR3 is TGTGCCAGCAGTTACCGGACAGGGGGACATGGCTACACCTTC.

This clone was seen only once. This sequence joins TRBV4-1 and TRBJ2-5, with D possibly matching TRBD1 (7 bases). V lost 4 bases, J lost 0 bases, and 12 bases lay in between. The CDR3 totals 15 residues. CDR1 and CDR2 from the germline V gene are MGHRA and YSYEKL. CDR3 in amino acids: CASSLAGQYQETQYF. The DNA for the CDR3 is TGCGCCAGCAGCCTCGCGGGACAGTACCAAGAGACCCAGTACTTC.

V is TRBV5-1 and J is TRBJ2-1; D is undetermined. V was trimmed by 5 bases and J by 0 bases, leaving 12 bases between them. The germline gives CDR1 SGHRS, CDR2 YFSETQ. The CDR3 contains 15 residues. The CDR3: CASRPTAGSYNEQFF. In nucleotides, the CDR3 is TGCGCCAGCAGGCCGACGGCAGGCTCCTACAATGAGCAGTTCTTC. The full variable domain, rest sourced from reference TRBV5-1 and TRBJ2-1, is KAGVTQTPRYLIKTRGQQVTLSCSPISGHRSVSWYQQTPGQGLQFLFEYFSETQRNKGNFPGRFSGRQFSNSRSEMNVSTLELGDSALYLCASRPTAGSYNEQFFGPGTRLTVL.

CDR3 region: CASRGVMNTEAFF. For the CDR3, the DNA is TGTGCCAGCAGAGGGGTCATGAACACTGAAGCTTTCTTT. The gene calls are TRBV2 and TRBJ1-1; tentatively, D is TRBD1 (5 bases). Per germline, CDR1 SNHLY and CDR2 FYNNEI. The CDR3 runs 13 residues. The ends were cut back, 6 bases at V and 0 bases at J, with 8 bases in the middle. The entire variable domain, with the rest obtained from reference TRBV2 and TRBJ1-1, is as follows: EPEVTQTPSHQVTQMGQEVILRCVPISNHLYFYWYRQILGQKVEFLVSFYNNEISEKSEIFDDQFSVERPDGSNFTLKIRSTKLEDSAMYFCASRGVMNTEAFFGQGTRLTVV.